This T cell receptor beta chain appears in the sequencing data of a study of blood T cell repertoires in COVID-19. The overall study: Italy, Spain and the United States were the sources of the convalescent and acute COVID-19 samples. T cells, B-cell-depleted T cells, or PBMCs provided the cDNA or gDNA that served as material.

This clone was detected a few times. Original methodology: Estimates of nucleated cell counts were drawn from the amplification of reference gene primers. Only in-frame clones appear in the TCRdb table, and some are missing; sequencing was by immunoSEQ multiplex PCR. V and J calls and clone size are copied from that table; D and trimming were computed from the DNA. The sample holds a few hundred thousand clones, around 83% seen once. CDR1 and CDR2 (germline): GTSNPN, SVGIG (reference sequence). The CDR3 is made up of 15 amino acids. V lost 3 bases to trimming and J lost 8 bases, with 17 bases between them.

The TCR originated in a woman between 45 and 60 years old with acute or convalescent COVID-19. The rearrangement links TRBV30 to TRBJ1-6, with unresolved D. The sample consisted of peripheral blood. CDR3 residues: CAWRTKTFFHSPLHF. The CDR3 DNA reads as TGTGCCTGGAGGACAAAGACATTTTTCCATTCACCCCTCCACTTT. The whole variable domain, filled in from reference TRBV30 and TRBJ1-6, reads SQTIHQWPATLVQPVGSPLSLECTVEGTSNPNLYWYRQAAGRGLQLLFYSVGIGQISSEVPQNLSASRPQDRQFILSSKKLLLSDSGFYLCAWRTKTFFHSPLHFGNGTRLTVT.